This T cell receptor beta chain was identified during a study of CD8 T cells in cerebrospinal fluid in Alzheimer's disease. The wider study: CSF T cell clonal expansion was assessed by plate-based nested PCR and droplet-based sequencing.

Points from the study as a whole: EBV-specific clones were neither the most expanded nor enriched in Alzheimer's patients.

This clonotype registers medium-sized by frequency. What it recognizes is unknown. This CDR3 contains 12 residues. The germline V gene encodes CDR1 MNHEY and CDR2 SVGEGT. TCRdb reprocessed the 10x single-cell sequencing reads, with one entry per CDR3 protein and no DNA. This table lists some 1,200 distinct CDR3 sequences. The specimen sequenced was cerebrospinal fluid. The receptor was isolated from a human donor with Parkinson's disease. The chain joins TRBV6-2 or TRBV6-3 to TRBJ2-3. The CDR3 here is CASTPFPMTQYF.